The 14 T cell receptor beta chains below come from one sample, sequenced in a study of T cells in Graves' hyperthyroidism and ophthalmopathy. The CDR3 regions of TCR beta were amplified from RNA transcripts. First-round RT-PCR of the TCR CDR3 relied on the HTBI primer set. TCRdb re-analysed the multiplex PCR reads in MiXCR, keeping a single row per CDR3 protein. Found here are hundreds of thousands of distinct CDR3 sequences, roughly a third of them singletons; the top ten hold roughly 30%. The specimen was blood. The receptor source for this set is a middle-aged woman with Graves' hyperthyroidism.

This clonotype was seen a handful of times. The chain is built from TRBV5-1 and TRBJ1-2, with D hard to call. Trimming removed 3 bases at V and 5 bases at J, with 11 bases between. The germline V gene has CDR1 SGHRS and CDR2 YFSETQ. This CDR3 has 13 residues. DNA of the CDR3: TGCGCCAGCAGCTCGGACGGGGAGTATGGCTACACCTTC. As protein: CASSSDGEYGYTF.

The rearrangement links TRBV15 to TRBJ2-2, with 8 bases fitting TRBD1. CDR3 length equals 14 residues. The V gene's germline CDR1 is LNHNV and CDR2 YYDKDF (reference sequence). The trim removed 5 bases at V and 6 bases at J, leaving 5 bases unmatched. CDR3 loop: CATSGDRGPGELFF. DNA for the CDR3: TGTGCCACCAGCGGTGACAGGGGCCCCGGGGAGCTGTTTTTT.

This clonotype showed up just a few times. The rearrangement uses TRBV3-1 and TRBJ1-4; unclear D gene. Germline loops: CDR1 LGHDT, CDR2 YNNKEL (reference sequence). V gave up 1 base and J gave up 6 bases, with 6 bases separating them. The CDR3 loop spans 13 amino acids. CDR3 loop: CASSQASDEKLFF. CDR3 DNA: TGTGCCAGCAGCCAAGCAAGCGATGAAAAACTGTTTTTT.

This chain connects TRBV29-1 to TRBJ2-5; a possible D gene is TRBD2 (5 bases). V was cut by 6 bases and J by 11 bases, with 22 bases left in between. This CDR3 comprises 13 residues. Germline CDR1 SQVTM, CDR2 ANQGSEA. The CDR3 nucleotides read TGCAGCGTGGAGGTCGGAAACCGGTCGGGGCAGTACTTC. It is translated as CSVEVGNRSGQYF. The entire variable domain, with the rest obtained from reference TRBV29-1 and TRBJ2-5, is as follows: SAVISQKPSRDICQRGTSLTIQCQVDSQVTMMFWYRQQPGQSLTLIATANQGSEATYESGFVIDKFPISRPNLTFSTLTVSNMSPEDSSIYLCSVEVGNRSGQYFGPGTRLLVL.

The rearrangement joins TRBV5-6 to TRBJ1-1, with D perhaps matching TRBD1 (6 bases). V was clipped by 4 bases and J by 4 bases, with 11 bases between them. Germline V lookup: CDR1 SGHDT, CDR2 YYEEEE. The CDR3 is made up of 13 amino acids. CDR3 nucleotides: TGTGCCAGCAGCCGACAGGCGCCCACTGAAGCTTTCTTT. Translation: CASSRQAPTEAFF. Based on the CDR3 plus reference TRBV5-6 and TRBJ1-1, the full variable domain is DAGVTQSPTHLIKTRGQQVTLRCSPKSGHDTVSWYQQALGQGPQFIFQYYEEEERQRGNFPDRFSGHQFPNYSSELNVNALLLGDSALYLCASSRQAPTEAFFGQGTRLTVV.

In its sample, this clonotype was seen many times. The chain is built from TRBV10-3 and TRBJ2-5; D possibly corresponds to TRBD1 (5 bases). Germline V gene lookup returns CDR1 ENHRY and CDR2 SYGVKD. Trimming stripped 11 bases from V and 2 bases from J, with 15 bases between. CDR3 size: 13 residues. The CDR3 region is CASMARDQETQYF. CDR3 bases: TGTGCCTCGATGGCCAGGGATCAAGAGACCCAGTACTTC.

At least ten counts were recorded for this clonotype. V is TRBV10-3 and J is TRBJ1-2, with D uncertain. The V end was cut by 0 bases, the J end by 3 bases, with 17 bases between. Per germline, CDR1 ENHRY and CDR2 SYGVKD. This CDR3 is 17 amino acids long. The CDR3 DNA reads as TGTGCCATCAGTGAGTCGTTCAGCATACCCACCTACTATGGCTACACCTTC. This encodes CAISESFSIPTYYGYTF.

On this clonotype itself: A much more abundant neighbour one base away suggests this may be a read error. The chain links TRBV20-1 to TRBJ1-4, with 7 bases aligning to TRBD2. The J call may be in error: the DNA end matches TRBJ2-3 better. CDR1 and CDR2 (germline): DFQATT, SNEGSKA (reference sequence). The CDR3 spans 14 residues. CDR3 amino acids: CSARSRRTGGTQYF. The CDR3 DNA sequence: TGCAGTGCTAGATCCCGACGGACGGGGGGTACGCAGTATTTT.

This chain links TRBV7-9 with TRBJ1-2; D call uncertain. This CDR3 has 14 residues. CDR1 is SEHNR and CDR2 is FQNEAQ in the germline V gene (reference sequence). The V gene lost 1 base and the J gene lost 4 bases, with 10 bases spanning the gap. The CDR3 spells CASSLGSNAYGYTF. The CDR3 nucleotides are TGTGCCAGCAGCTTAGGATCCAACGCCTATGGCTACACCTTC.

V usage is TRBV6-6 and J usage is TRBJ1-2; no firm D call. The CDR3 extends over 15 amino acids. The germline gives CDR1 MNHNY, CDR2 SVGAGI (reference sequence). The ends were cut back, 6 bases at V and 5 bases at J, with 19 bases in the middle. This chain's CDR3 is CASSQLGSFGYGYTF. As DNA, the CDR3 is TGTGCCAGCAGCCAACTCGGAAGTTTTGGGTATGGCTACACCTTC.

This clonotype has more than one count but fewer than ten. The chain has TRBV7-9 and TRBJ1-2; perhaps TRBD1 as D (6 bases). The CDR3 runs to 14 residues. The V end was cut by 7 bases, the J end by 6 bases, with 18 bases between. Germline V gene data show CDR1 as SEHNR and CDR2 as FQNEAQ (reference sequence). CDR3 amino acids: CASTAFGGLHGYTF. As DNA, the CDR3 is TGTGCCAGCACCGCCTTTGGGGGCTTACATGGCTACACCTTC.

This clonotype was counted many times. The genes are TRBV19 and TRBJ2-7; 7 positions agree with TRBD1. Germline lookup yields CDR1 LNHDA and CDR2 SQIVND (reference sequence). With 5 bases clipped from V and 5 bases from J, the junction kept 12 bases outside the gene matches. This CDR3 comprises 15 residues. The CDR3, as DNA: TGTGCCAGTAGTCCACAGGGGTCCCTATTGAACGAGCAGTACTTC. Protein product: CASSPQGSLLNEQYF.

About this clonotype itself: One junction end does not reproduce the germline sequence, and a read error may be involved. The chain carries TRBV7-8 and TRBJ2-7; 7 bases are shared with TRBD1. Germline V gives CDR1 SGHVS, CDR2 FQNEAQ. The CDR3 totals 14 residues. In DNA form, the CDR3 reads TGCGCCAGCAGCTACCACAGGGGCCCCTACGAGCAGTACTTC. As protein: CASSYHRGPYEQYF. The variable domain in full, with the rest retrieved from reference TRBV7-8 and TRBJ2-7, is GAGVSQSPRYKVAKRGQDVALRCDPISGHVSLFWYQQALGQGPEFLTYFQNEAQLDKSGLPSDRFFAERPEGSVSTLKIQRTQQEDSAVYLCASSYHRGPYEQYFGPGTRLTVT.

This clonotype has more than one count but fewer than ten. CDR3 protein: CASSQGGGLGDEQYF. In nucleotides, the CDR3 is TGCGCCAGCAGCCAAGGTGGAGGACTGGGGGACGAGCAGTACTTC. V usage is TRBV4-3 and J usage is TRBJ2-7, with D perhaps matching TRBD1 or TRBD2 (5 bases each). CDR1 is LGHNA, CDR2 YSLEER, per germline. This CDR3 spans 15 amino acids. V was trimmed by 1 base and J by 5 bases, leaving 15 bases between them.